What follows is one TCR beta chain and its context. No antigen is known for it. The length of the CDR3 is 15 residues. Germline assignment: CDR1 KGHSH and CDR2 LQKENI. Trimming cost V 3 bases and J 5 bases, with 16 bases left between them. The data were obtained in a study of stem cell transplantation in POMP-related autoinflammatory disease. Broader study findings: A trend toward lower repertoire diversity and greater clonality appeared in every analyzed T-cell subset of PRAID patients.

Using immunoSEQ multiplex PCR, the repertoire was profiled, and TCRdb retains in-frame clones only, with some absent. The sample comprises approximately 1,500 clones, roughly 77% of which are singletons, and about 25% rests with the top ten. The receptor's source is a human donor in good health. Sequences were obtained from Tregs from PBMCs. The gene calls are TRBV18 and TRBJ2-5; the D gene is possibly TRBD2 (5 bases). CDR3 DNA sequence: TGTGCCAGCTCACCTTTTTCGAGGGCGGAGGAGACCCAGTACTTC. This codes for CASSPFSRAEETQYF.